Listed below are T cell receptor beta chains from one sample, sequenced in a study of cytomegalovirus exposure and HLA in healthy donors. Profiled with immunoSEQ multiplex PCR; TCRdb holds only in-frame clones, not every one. The repertoire consists of 150,000 or so clones, with 74% occurring once and the leading ten covering 4.3%. The sequencing sample was made of PBMCs. These TCRs come from a man between 18 and 29 years old in good health and CMV-seropositive. Each CDR3 is given with its conserved first and last residue. The D gene is left open where the match is weak. The listing skips clone size in some rows; elsewhere it reads once, few, many or a size class.

J: TRBJ2-3; size: few; V: TRBV29-1; D: .; CDR3: CSVVPQGWTDTQYF; DNA: TGCAGCGTTGTACCCCAGGGGTGGACAGATACGCAGTATTTT
J: TRBJ1-2; size: once; V: TRBV11-1; D: .; CDR3: CASGPQYGYTF; DNA: TGTGCCAGCGGGCCCCAGTATGGCTACACCTTC
J: TRBJ2-7; size: .; V: TRBV29-1; D: .; CDR3: CSVLKGAGEQYF; DNA: TGCAGCGTGTTGAAGGGGGCGGGGGAGCAGTACTTC
J: TRBJ2-7; size: .; V: TRBV5-6; D: TRBD1; CDR3: CASTNPGTGGNEQYF; DNA: TGTGCCAGCACCAATCCAGGGACAGGGGGAAACGAGCAGTACTTC
J: TRBJ2-2; size: .; V: TRBV28; D: .; CDR3: CASSFNGNGDTGELFF; DNA: TGTGCCAGCAGTTTTAATGGAAACGGGGACACCGGGGAGCTGTTTTTT
J: TRBJ2-3; size: .; V: TRBV15; D: TRBD2; CDR3: CATSRPIAGHGEDTQYF; DNA: TGTGCCACCAGCAGACCTATAGCGGGCCATGGGGAAGATACGCAGTATTTT
J: TRBJ2-5; size: .; V: TRBV6-1; D: .; CDR3: CASSEVGAARETQYF; DNA: TGTGCCAGCAGTGAAGTCGGAGCGGCGAGAGAGACCCAGTACTTC
J: TRBJ2-1; size: .; V: TRBV2; D: .; CDR3: CASRADSYNEQFF; DNA: TGTGCCAGCAGAGCTGACTCCTACAATGAGCAGTTCTTC
J: TRBJ1-5; size: .; V: TRBV4-1; D: .; CDR3: CASSQGRGNNQPQHF; DNA: TGCGCCAGCAGCCAAGGAAGGGGGAACAATCAGCCCCAGCATTTT
J: TRBJ2-7; size: once; V: TRBV25-1; D: .; CDR3: CASSDLRGRGYEQYF; DNA: TGTGCCAGCAGTGACCTCCGGGGGAGAGGGTACGAGCAGTACTTC
J: TRBJ2-7; size: .; V: TRBV29-1; D: TRBD1; CDR3: CSVNVQGADYEQYF; DNA: TGCAGCGTGAACGTACAGGGGGCTGACTACGAGCAGTACTTC
J: TRBJ2-3; size: once; V: TRBV29-1; D: TRBD2; CDR3: CSVEEGPPSGWGDTQYF; DNA: TGCAGCGTTGAGGAGGGTCCGCCTAGCGGGTGGGGAGATACGCAGTATTTT
J: TRBJ1-6; size: .; V: TRBV27; D: TRBD1; CDR3: CASRPTGGRLSHF; DNA: TGTGCCAGCCGACCGACAGGGGGCCGGTTGTCCCACTTT
J: TRBJ2-7; size: .; V: TRBV18; D: TRBD1; CDR3: CASSPSRTGTGQNRPWEQYF; DNA: TGTGCCAGCTCACCTTCGAGAACCGGGACAGGGCAAAATAGGCCTTGGGAGCAGTACTTC
J: TRBJ2-5; size: .; V: TRBV4-1; D: .; CDR3: CASSQAQTGETQYF; DNA: TGCGCCAGCAGCCAAGCCCAGACTGGGGAGACCCAGTACTTC
J: TRBJ2-7; size: .; V: TRBV15; D: TRBD1; CDR3: CATSPRQGAAYEQYF; DNA: TGTGCCACCAGCCCTCGACAGGGGGCGGCCTACGAGCAGTACTTC
J: TRBJ2-7; size: few; V: TRBV6-5; D: TRBD2; CDR3: CASSYGAGGYYEQYF; DNA: TGTGCCAGCAGTTACGGAGCGGGAGGGTACTACGAGCAGTACTTC
J: TRBJ2-2; size: .; V: TRBV27; D: TRBD1; CDR3: CASKLLPGQGASDWAGELFF; DNA: TGTGCCAGCAAACTACTCCCGGGACAGGGGGCGTCAGACTGGGCCGGGGAGCTGTTTTTT
J: TRBJ1-1; size: .; V: TRBV2; D: .; CDR3: CASSGQGNTEAFF; DNA: TGTGCCAGCAGTGGTCAGGGAAACACTGAAGCTTTCTTT
J: TRBJ2-1; size: .; V: TRBV5-1; D: TRBD2; CDR3: CASSWRTSGGPNFHNEQFF; DNA: TGCGCCAGCAGCTGGAGGACTAGCGGGGGGCCGAATTTTCACAATGAGCAGTTCTTC
J: TRBJ2-3; size: .; V: TRBV10-1; D: TRBD2; CDR3: CASSEGASGGPKGFTDTQYF; DNA: TGCGCCAGCAGTGAAGGGGCTAGCGGGGGCCCAAAGGGGTTCACAGATACGCAGTATTTT
J: TRBJ1-2; size: few; V: TRBV29-1; D: .; CDR3: CSVEGRSWGYTF; DNA: TGCAGCGTTGAAGGCCGGTCTTGGGGCTACACCTTC
J: TRBJ1-6; size: .; V: TRBV7-9; D: TRBD1; CDR3: CASSSTGNSPLHF; DNA: TGTGCCAGCAGCTCGACAGGGAATTCACCCCTCCACTTT
J: TRBJ1-3; size: .; V: TRBV30; D: .; CDR3: CAWNFLSGNTIYF; DNA: TGTGCCTGGAACTTTTTATCTGGAAACACCATATATTTT
J: TRBJ2-7; size: .; V: TRBV25-1; D: TRBD1; CDR3: CASSGPSTGGEQYF; DNA: TGTGCCAGCAGTGGGCCTTCGACAGGGGGAGAGCAGTACTTC
J: TRBJ1-2; size: .; V: TRBV28; D: TRBD1; CDR3: CASSPGQAATF; DNA: TGTGCCAGCAGCCCGGGACAGGCAGCCACCTTC
J: TRBJ2-3; size: .; V: TRBV9; D: TRBD2; CDR3: CASSVRLAGDTQYF; DNA: TGTGCCAGCAGCGTAAGGCTAGCGGGTGATACGCAGTATTTT
J: TRBJ1-2; size: .; V: TRBV7-9; D: TRBD1; CDR3: CASSSTSGQQIYGYTF; DNA: TGTGCCAGCAGCTCGACCTCGGGACAGCAAATTTATGGCTACACCTTC
J: TRBJ1-1; size: once; V: TRBV5-1; D: .; CDR3: CASSLGPGGMNTEAFF; DNA: TGCGCCAGCAGCTTGGGTCCGGGGGGCATGAACACTGAAGCTTTCTTT
J: TRBJ1-3; size: .; V: TRBV7-2; D: .; CDR3: CASSQTGNTIYF; DNA: TGTGCCAGCAGCCAAACAGGAAACACCATATATTTT
J: TRBJ1-2; size: .; V: TRBV5-1; D: .; CDR3: CASSPTASNYGYTF; DNA: TGCGCCAGCAGCCCGACAGCCTCTAACTATGGCTACACCTTC
J: TRBJ2-2; size: .; V: TRBV4-3; D: TRBD2; CDR3: CASSRETAGVYTGELFF; DNA: TGCGCCAGCAGCCGGGAAACGGCGGGAGTGTACACCGGGGAGCTGTTTTTT
J: TRBJ2-2; size: few; V: TRBV4-2; D: .; CDR3: CASSQDRVLEGWYGNTGELFF; DNA: TGTGCCAGCAGCCAAGATAGAGTGTTGGAGGGCTGGTATGGAAACACCGGGGAGCTGTTTTTT
J: TRBJ1-5; size: .; V: TRBV7-8; D: TRBD1; CDR3: CASSRTGTANQPQHF; DNA: TGTGCCAGCAGCCGTACCGGGACAGCGAATCAGCCCCAGCATTTT
J: TRBJ2-2; size: .; V: TRBV18; D: .; CDR3: CASSPPMQTGELFF; DNA: TGTGCCAGCTCACCACCGATGCAGACCGGGGAGCTGTTTTTT
J: TRBJ1-2; size: .; V: TRBV27; D: .; CDR3: CASSFIDNLYGYTF; DNA: TGTGCCAGCAGTTTTATTGACAACCTCTATGGCTACACCTTC
J: TRBJ1-1; size: .; V: TRBV5-4; D: .; CDR3: CASSPGGQNTEAFF; DNA: TGTGCCAGCAGCCCGGGGGGGCAGAACACTGAAGCTTTCTTT
J: TRBJ1-5; size: .; V: TRBV7-9; D: TRBD1; CDR3: CASSPTGGNQPQHF; DNA: TGTGCCAGCAGCCCGACAGGGGGCAATCAGCCCCAGCATTTT
J: TRBJ2-7; size: .; V: TRBV27; D: .; CDR3: CASGRLAQAYEQYF; DNA: TGTGCCAGCGGCCGACTGGCACAGGCCTACGAGCAGTACTTC
J: TRBJ2-7; size: few; V: TRBV7-9; D: .; CDR3: CASSREGGLDEQYF; DNA: TGTGCCAGCAGCCGAGAGGGGGGGCTCGACGAGCAGTACTTC
J: TRBJ1-2; size: few; V: TRBV5-1; D: TRBD1; CDR3: CASSLETTGVNGYTF; DNA: TGCGCCAGCAGCTTGGAAACGACAGGGGTTAATGGCTACACCTTC
J: TRBJ2-3; size: .; V: TRBV10-3; D: .; CDR3: CAISESGSDTQYF; DNA: TGTGCCATCAGTGAGTCCGGGTCAGATACGCAGTATTTT
J: TRBJ1-2; size: .; V: TRBV6-6; D: .; CDR3: CASSSPREANYGYTF; DNA: TGTGCCAGCAGTTCCCCCCGGGAGGCAAACTATGGCTACACCTTC
J: TRBJ1-2; size: .; V: TRBV4-1; D: TRBD1; CDR3: CASSLGTGGIVGYTF; DNA: TGCGCCAGCAGCTTAGGGACAGGGGGGATTGTTGGCTACACCTTC
J: TRBJ1-1; size: .; V: TRBV5-1; D: TRBD1; CDR3: CASSWQGTDVNTEAFF; DNA: TGCGCCAGCAGCTGGCAGGGGACAGACGTAAACACTGAAGCTTTCTTT